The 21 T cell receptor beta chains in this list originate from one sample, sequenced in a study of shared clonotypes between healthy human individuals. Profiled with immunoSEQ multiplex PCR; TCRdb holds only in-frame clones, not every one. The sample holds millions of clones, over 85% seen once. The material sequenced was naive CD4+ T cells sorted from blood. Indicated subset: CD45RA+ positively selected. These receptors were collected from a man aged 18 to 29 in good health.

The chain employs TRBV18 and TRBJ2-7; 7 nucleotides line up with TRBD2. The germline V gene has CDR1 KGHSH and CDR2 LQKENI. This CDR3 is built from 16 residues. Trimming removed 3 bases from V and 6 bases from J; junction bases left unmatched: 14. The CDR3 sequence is CASSPMGREGFSEQYF. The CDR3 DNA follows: TGTGCCAGCTCACCCATGGGCAGGGAGGGGTTCTCCGAGCAGTACTTC.

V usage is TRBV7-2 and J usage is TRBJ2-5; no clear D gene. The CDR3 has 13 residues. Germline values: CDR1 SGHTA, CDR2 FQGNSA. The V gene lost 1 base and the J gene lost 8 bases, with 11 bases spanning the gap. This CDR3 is CASSLVRTDTQYF. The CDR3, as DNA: TGTGCCAGCAGCTTAGTCAGGACGGATACCCAGTACTTC.

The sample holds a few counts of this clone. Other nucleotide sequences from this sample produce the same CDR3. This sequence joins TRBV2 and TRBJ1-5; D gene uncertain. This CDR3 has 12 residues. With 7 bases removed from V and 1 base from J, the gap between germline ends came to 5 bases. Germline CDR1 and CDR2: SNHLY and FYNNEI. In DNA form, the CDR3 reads TGTGCCAGCACGGACAGCAATCAGCCCCAGCATTTT. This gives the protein CASTDSNQPQHF.

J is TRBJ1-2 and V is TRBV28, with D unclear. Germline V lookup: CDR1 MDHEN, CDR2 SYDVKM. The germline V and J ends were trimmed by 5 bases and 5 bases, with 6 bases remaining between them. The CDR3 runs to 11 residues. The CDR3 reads CASSALYGYTF. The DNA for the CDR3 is TGTGCCAGCAGTGCCCTTTATGGCTACACCTTC.

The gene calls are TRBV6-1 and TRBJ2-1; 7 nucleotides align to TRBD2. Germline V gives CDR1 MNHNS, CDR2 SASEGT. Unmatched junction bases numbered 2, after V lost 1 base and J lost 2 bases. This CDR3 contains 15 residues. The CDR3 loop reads CASSEVRGTYNEQFF. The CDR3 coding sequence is TGTGCCAGCAGTGAAGTGCGGGGGACCTACAATGAGCAGTTCTTC.

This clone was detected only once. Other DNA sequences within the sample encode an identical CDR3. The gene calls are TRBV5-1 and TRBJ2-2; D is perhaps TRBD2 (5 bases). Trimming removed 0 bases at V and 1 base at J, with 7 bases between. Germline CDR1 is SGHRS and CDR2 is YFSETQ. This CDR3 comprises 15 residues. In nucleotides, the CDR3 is TGCGCCAGCAGCTTGGGGGGAGAGAACACCGGGGAGCTGTTTTTT. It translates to CASSLGGENTGELFF.

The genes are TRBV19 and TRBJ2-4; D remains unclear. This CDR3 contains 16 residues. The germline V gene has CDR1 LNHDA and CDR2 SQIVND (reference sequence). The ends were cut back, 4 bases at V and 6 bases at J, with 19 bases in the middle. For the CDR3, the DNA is TGTGCCAGTAGTACCATCGGACGGTTTGGAACAAACATTCAGTACTTC. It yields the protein CASSTIGRFGTNIQYF.

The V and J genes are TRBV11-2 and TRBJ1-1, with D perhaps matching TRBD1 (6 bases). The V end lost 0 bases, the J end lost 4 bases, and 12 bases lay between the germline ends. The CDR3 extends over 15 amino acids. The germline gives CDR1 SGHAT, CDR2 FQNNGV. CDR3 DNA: TGTGCCAGCAGCTTAGAACAGGGTAGAAGCACTGAAGCTTTCTTT. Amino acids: CASSLEQGRSTEAFF.

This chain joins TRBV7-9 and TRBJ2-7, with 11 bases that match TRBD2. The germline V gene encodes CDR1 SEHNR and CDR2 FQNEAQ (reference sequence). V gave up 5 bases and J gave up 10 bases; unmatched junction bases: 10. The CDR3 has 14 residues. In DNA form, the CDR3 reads TGTGCCAGCAGCGTTAGCGGGAGGGCTATCCCACAGTACTTC. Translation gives CASSVSGRAIPQYF.

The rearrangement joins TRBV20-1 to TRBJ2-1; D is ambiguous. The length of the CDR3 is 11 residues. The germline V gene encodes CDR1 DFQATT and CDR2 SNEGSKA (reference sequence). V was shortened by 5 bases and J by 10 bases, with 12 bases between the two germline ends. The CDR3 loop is CSAPSAGEQFF. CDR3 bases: TGCAGTGCTCCCTCCGCCGGGGAGCAGTTCTTC.

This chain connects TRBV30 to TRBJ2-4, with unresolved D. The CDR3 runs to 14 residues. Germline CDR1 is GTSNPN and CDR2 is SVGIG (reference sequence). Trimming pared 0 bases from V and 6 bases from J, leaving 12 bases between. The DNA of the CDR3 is TGTGCCTGGAGTGTAAATCGGCAGCCAAACATTCAGTACTTC. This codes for CAWSVNRQPNIQYF.

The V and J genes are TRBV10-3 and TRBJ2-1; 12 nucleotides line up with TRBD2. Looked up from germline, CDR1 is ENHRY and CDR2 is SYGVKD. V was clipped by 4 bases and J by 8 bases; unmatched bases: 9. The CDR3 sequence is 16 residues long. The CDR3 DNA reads TGTGCCATCAGTGGGACACTAGCGGGAGGTAGGGATGAGCAGTTCTTC. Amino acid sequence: CAISGTLAGGRDEQFF.

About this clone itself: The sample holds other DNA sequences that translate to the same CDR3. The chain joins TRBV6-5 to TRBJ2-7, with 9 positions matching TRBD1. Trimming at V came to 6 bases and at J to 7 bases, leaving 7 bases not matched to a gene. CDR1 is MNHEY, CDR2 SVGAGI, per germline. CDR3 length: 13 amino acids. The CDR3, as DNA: TGTGCCAGCAGCAGGACAGGGGCAGGTGAGCAGTACTTC. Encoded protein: CASSRTGAGEQYF.

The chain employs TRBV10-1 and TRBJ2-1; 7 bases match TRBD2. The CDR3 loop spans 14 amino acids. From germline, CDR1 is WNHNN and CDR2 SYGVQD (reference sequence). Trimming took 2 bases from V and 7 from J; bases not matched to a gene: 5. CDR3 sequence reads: CASSESGIKNEQFF. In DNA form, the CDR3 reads TGCGCCAGCAGTGAGAGCGGGATAAAGAATGAGCAGTTCTTC.

The CDR3 sequence is CASSLGLSGTQYF. CDR3 nucleotides: TGCGCCAGCAGCCTGGGACTATCCGGGACCCAGTACTTC. The chain couples TRBV5-1 to TRBJ2-5; 7 bases align to TRBD2. The J segment lost 7 bases and the V segment lost 4 bases, leaving 7 bases of the junction unmatched. Per the germline V gene, CDR1 is SGHRS and CDR2 is YFSETQ. The CDR3 has 13 amino acids.

In DNA form, the CDR3 reads TGTGCCAGCACCGGACAGGGGGGAAGCTATGGCTACACCTTC. This translates into CASTGQGGSYGYTF. The chain joins TRBV2 to TRBJ1-2, with 10 bases lining up with TRBD1. The CDR3 contains 14 residues. CDR1 is SNHLY and CDR2 is FYNNEI in the germline V gene. The junction had 6 bases not matched to a gene; V was cut back by 7 bases and J by 4 bases.

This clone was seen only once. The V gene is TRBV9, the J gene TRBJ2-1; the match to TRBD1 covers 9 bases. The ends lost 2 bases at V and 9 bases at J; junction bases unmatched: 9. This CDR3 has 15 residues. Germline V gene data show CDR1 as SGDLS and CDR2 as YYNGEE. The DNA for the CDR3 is TGTGCCAGCAGCGTTACAGGGGGCGAAGGTGGTGAGCAGTTCTTC. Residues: CASSVTGGEGGEQFF.

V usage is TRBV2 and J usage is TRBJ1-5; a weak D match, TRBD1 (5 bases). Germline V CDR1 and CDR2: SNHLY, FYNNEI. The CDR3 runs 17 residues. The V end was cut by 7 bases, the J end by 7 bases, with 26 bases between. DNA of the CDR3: TGTGCCAGCAACCCCAGGGCCGCAGGGAGCCTGCTACAGCCCCAGCATTTT. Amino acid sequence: CASNPRAAGSLLQPQHF.

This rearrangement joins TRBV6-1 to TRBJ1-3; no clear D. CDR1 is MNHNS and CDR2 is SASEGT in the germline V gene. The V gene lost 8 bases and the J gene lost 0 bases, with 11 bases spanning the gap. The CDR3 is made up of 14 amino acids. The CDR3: CASLIGNSGNTIYF. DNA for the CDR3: TGTGCCAGCTTGATAGGCAACTCTGGAAACACCATATATTTT.

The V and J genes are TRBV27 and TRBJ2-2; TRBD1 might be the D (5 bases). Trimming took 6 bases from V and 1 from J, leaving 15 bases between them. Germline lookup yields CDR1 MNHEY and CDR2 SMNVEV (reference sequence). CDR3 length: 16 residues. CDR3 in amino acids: CASRDTPIRNTGELFF. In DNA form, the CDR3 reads TGTGCCAGCAGGGACACCCCGATCAGGAACACCGGGGAGCTGTTTTTT.

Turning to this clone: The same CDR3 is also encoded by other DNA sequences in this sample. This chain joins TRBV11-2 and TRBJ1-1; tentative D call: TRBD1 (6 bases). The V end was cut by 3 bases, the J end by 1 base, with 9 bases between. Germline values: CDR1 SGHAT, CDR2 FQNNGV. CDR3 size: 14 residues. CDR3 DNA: TGTGCCAGCAGCTTGGGGGGGCGGAACACTGAAGCTTTCTTT. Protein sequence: CASSLGGRNTEAFF.